This T cell receptor beta chain was obtained from a study of cytomegalovirus exposure and HLA in healthy donors. Findings and limits, study-wide: It has been reported that TCR beta sequences accurately predicted the HLA-A and HLA-B alleles of most subjects. There were several of the most significant clusters that appeared linked to common viral pathogens in a later analysis. The later analysis indicated that the majority of CMV-associated TCR beta chains appeared HLA-restricted. Most observed TCR sequences were rare, whereas some public TCRs were detected in many donors.

PCR used 60 Vbeta primers and 13 Jbeta primers. Libraries were prepared by immunoSEQ multiplex PCR; TCRdb keeps only in-frame clonotypes and omits some of them. The sample holds tens of thousands of clones. Germline lookup yields CDR1 GTSNPN and CDR2 SVGIG (reference sequence). The CDR3 covers 14 residues. The V and J ends lost 8 bases and 2 bases respectively, with 18 bases between them. In regard to this clone: The antigen remains undetermined.

The chain couples TRBV30 to TRBJ1-1, with D possibly TRBD1 on 5 matching bases. The source is a man younger than 45 in good health and CMV-seronegative. The sample was PBMCs. The DNA for the CDR3 is TGTGCCCGAAATACTCCCCAGGGAAACACTGAAGCTTTCTTT. Amino acids: CARNTPQGNTEAFF.